These T cell receptor beta chains were read from a single sample in a study of type 1 and type 2 diabetes patients. TCRdb recomputed calls from the multiplex PCR reads with MiXCR, one row per CDR3 protein. Of 280,000 or so distinct CDR3 sequences listed, 47% are singletons. The sequenced sample consisted of peripheral blood mononuclear cells (PBMCs). The receptors derive from a man between 18 and 35 years old with type 2 diabetes. Each CDR3 is given with its conserved first and last residue. D genes are given only for firm matches. Expanded clones get a size class; other rows say once, few or many, or leave the size out.

CDR3 DNA	CDR3 protein	clone size	J gene	D gene	V gene
TGTGCCAGCAGGGGTAATCTGGGACTAGCGGGTCCTCATCCAGATACGCAGTATTTT	CASRGNLGLAGPHPDTQYF	few	TRBJ2-3	TRBD2	TRBV25-1
TGTGCCAGCAGCTTAGTGAGTGGACAGGGTTCCTACGAGCAGTACTTC	CASSLVSGQGSYEQYF	few	TRBJ2-7	TRBD1	TRBV7-2
TGCGCCAGCAGCGAGTTCGGGACAGGAAACTATGGCTACACCTTC	CASSEFGTGNYGYTF	-	TRBJ1-2	TRBD1	TRBV4-1
TGCGCCAGCAGCGCGTACCTTAGCACAGATACGCAGTATTTT	CASSAYLSTDTQYF	few	TRBJ2-3	-	TRBV5-1
TGTGCCAGCAGTGAGGGGCTAGCGGGAGATGATGAGCAGTTCTTC	CASSEGLAGDDEQFF	-	TRBJ2-1	TRBD2	TRBV2
TGTGCCTGGAGTGTACTAGGGTTGGGACTAGCCCACACTAACAATGAGCAGTTCTTC	CAWSVLGLGLAHTNNEQFF	-	TRBJ2-1	TRBD2	TRBV30
TGTGCCAGCAGTGTTCAAGCGGGAGGTCTCTACGAGCAGTACTTC	CASSVQAGGLYEQYF	few	TRBJ2-7	TRBD2	TRBV6-5
TGTGCCAGCAGTACAGACCGGACGGGAAATCGATCACCCCTCCACTTT	CASSTDRTGNRSPLHF	-	TRBJ1-6	-	TRBV6-2/TRBV6-3
TGTGCCAGCAGTTCCACCCGGACAGGGTCCCTATTAATGAACACTGAAGCTTTCTTT	CASSSTRTGSLLMNTEAFF	-	TRBJ1-1	TRBD1	TRBV10-3
TGTGCCAGCAGCCAAGTTCAGTCTGGGCAGAGAGAAGCTTTCTTT	CASSQVQSGQREAFF	many	TRBJ1-1	-	TRBV14
TGTGCCAGCAGCTTAACTTTAGGGGTGAGCAATCAGCCCCAGCATTTT	CASSLTLGVSNQPQHF	few	TRBJ1-5	-	TRBV7-3
TGTGCCAGCAGCCCTCAAGACAGGGGGCGTACCGGGGAGCTGTTTTTT	CASSPQDRGRTGELFF	-	TRBJ2-2	TRBD1	TRBV7-3
TGTGCCAGTAGTACCTACTCTGGAAACACCATATATTTT	CASSTYSGNTIYF	-	TRBJ1-3	-	TRBV19
TGTGCCAGCAGCAACTTCGACAGGGAGGGCAATCAGCCCCAGCATTTT	CASSNFDREGNQPQHF	-	TRBJ1-5	TRBD1	TRBV7-9
TGCAGTGCTAGAGCCAGGGGTCTCCAAGAGACCCAGTACTTC	CSARARGLQETQYF	-	TRBJ2-5	-	TRBV20-1
TGTGCCAGCAGCAGGACAGGGGGCGCGGACACTGAAGCTTTCTTT	CASSRTGGADTEAFF	-	TRBJ1-1	TRBD1	TRBV7-3
TGTGCCACCAGTGATTTGCAAGGAGAAGCTTTCTTT	CATSDLQGEAFF	-	TRBJ1-1	-	TRBV24-1
TGCAGTGCGCGGGACACCATCCACGAGCAGTACTTC	CSARDTIHEQYF	-	TRBJ2-7	-	TRBV20-1
TGTGCCAGCAGTGAAACCAGGGGAGGTGAAAAACTGTTTTTT	CASSETRGGEKLFF	-	TRBJ1-4	-	TRBV2
TGTGCCAGTAGTCCGAGACAGACAAACACTGAAGCTTTCTTT	CASSPRQTNTEAFF	-	TRBJ1-1	-	TRBV19
TGCAGTGCTAGAGACATGACCAGGTGGGGGGGGAACACTGAAGCTTTCTTT	CSARDMTRWGGNTEAFF	-	TRBJ1-1	-	TRBV20-1
TGCAGTGCTGAGTTTGACGAATCTCGGGAGACAGATACGCAGTATTTT	CSAEFDESRETDTQYF	-	TRBJ2-3	-	TRBV20-1
TGTGCCAGTAGTATTTATGGAGTTGAGCGATATAATTCACCCCTCCACTTT	CASSIYGVERYNSPLHF	-	TRBJ1-6	-	TRBV19
TGTGCCAGCAGTTTAAGGCAGAACACTGAAGCTTTCTTT	CASSLRQNTEAFF	-	TRBJ1-1	-	TRBV28